This TCR beta chain emerged from a study of blood T cell repertoires in COVID-19. The wider study: The samples span acute and convalescent COVID-19 from the United States, Italy and Spain.

It was during active infection that Seattle patients were enrolled and then longitudinally followed. In the original analysis: It was from reference gene primer amplification that nucleated cell counts were estimated. Assay used: immunoSEQ multiplex PCR; TCRdb lists only in-frame clones, some missing. The V and J calls and the clone size are those of that table, but D and trimming were determined from the DNA. The table records 380,000 or so clones, approximately 86% of them present only once. CDR1 is SNHLY, CDR2 FYNNEI, per germline. V lost 7 bases to trimming and J lost 7 bases; unmatched junction nucleotides: 5. The CDR3 length is 13 residues. This clone was seen a few times.

The clonotype originates from a woman aged 60-75 years with COVID-19, enrolled during active disease. The sequenced sample was peripheral blood. V and J are TRBV2 and TRBJ2-2, with 8 bases matching TRBD2. The CDR3 protein is CASTGTRDGELFF. The CDR3 DNA sequence: TGTGCCAGCACGGGGACTAGGGACGGGGAGCTGTTTTTT.